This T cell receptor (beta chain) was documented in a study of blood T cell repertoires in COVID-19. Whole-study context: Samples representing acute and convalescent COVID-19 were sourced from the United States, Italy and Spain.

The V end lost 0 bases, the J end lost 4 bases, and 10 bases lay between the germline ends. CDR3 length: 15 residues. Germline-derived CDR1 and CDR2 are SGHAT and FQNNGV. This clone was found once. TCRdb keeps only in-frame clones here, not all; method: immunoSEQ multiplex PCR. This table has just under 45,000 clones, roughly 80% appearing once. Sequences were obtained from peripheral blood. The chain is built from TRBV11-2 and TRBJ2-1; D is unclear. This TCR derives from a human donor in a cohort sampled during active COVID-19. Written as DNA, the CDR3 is TGTGCCAGCAGCTTAGAGCAGGTCCCATACAATGAGCAGTTCTTC. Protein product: CASSLEQVPYNEQFF.